These 2 T cell receptor beta chains were all obtained from the same sample, sequenced in a study of blood T cell repertoires in COVID-19. Some clones are missing from TCRdb's copy, which holds only in-frame ones; the method was immunoSEQ multiplex PCR. This sample has 150,000 to 200,000 clones, with approximately 85% found just once. The material sequenced was peripheral blood. These receptors all come from a human donor with active or convalescent COVID-19. The donor label of this sample is uncertain.

V and J are TRBV30 and TRBJ1-4, with 8 bases matching TRBD1. V lost 5 bases, J lost 5 bases, and 4 bases stayed unmatched. The CDR3 spans 13 residues. Germline V lookup: CDR1 GTSNPN, CDR2 SVGIG (reference sequence). CDR3 sequence: CAWDRGRNEKLFF. For the CDR3, the DNA is TGTGCCTGGGACAGGGGAAGGAATGAAAAACTGTTTTTT.

The sample holds a few counts of this clone. The chain links TRBV7-9 to TRBJ2-1, with D unresolved. V lost 0 bases and J 7 bases, leaving 10 bases between the germline ends. In germline, CDR1 is SEHNR, CDR2 FQNEAQ (reference sequence). The CDR3 is 14 residues long. The CDR3 nucleotides are TGTGCCAGCAGCTTAGCCTGGAGATCTAATGAGCAGTTCTTC. This codes for CASSLAWRSNEQFF.